Below are 9 T cell receptor beta chains sequenced from a single sample in a study of blood T cell repertoires in COVID-19. Sequencing was performed with immunoSEQ multiplex PCR; in TCRdb, only in-frame clones are kept and a portion is missing. The table lists 240,000 or so clones, 88% of them singletons. Sequencing input: peripheral blood. Receptor source: a woman aged 35 to 49 who had recovered from COVID-19.

The chain uses TRBV18 and TRBJ1-1, with D tentatively TRBD1 (6 bases). Germline lookup yields CDR1 KGHSH and CDR2 LQKENI. CDR3 length equals 16 residues. Trimming stripped 3 bases from V and 0 bases from J, with 14 bases between. The CDR3 region is CASSPAGTPMNTEAFF. CDR3 DNA sequence: TGTGCCAGCTCACCGGCCGGGACACCCATGAACACTGAAGCTTTCTTT.

V and J are TRBV7-2 and TRBJ2-1, with D maybe TRBD2 (6 bases). The CDR3 runs 16 residues. Germline CDR1 SGHTA, CDR2 FQGNSA. V was clipped by 1 base and J by 2 bases, with 12 bases between them. The CDR3 spells CASSLGRDLPYNEQFF. The CDR3 coding sequence is TGTGCCAGCAGCTTAGGGCGGGACCTACCCTACAATGAGCAGTTCTTC. The complete variable domain, with remaining parts taken from reference TRBV7-2 and TRBJ2-1, reads GAGVSQSPSNKVTEKGKDVELRCDPISGHTALYWYRQSLGQGLEFLIYFQGNSAPDKSGLPSDRFSAERTGGSVSTLTIQRTQQEDSAVYLCASSLGRDLPYNEQFFGPGTRLTVL.

The chain combines TRBV19 with TRBJ1-1, with D uncertain. From germline, CDR1 is LNHDA and CDR2 SQIVND (reference sequence). CDR3 size: 14 residues. V lost 4 bases and J 2 bases, leaving 11 bases between the germline ends. The CDR3 sequence is CASSTPHQNTEAFF. The CDR3, as DNA: TGTGCCAGTAGTACCCCACACCAAAACACTGAAGCTTTCTTT.

This clone has more than one count but fewer than ten. This chain links TRBV6-5 with TRBJ2-7, with unresolved D. CDR1 and CDR2 (germline): MNHEY, SVGAGI. The CDR3 spans 13 residues. Trimming removed 7 bases from V and 2 bases from J, with 12 bases in between. CDR3 in amino acids: CASISRSAYEQYF. The CDR3 DNA is TGTGCCAGCATTTCCCGCAGCGCCTACGAGCAGTACTTC.

V usage is TRBV4-2 and J usage is TRBJ1-5; possibly TRBD1 for D (6 bases). There are 14 residues in the CDR3. Germline loops: CDR1 LGHNA, CDR2 YNFKEQ. With 3 bases removed from V and 2 bases from J, the gap between germline ends came to 8 bases. Here the CDR3 DNA reads TGTGCCAGCAGCCATCCAGGGGGCAATCAGCCCCAGCATTTT. Translation gives CASSHPGGNQPQHF.

The DNA for the CDR3 is TGTGCCAGCTCACCTCCCGCACAGGGCGGTGGCGAAAAACTGTTTTTT. It codes for CASSPPAQGGGEKLFF. V and J are TRBV18 and TRBJ1-4; D might be TRBD1 (6 bases). V was trimmed by 3 bases and J by 8 bases, leaving 19 bases between them. Germline CDR1 is KGHSH and CDR2 is LQKENI. CDR3 length: 16 amino acids.

CDR3 loop: CASSVGAGKGTDTQYF. The CDR3 DNA reads TGTGCCAGCAGCGTAGGGGCGGGGAAGGGGACAGATACGCAGTATTTT. The gene calls are TRBV9 and TRBJ2-3; a weak D match, TRBD2 (6 bases). This CDR3 spans 16 amino acids. Trimming shortened V by 0 bases and J by 3 bases, and 14 bases separated the two germline ends. The V gene's germline CDR1 is SGDLS and CDR2 YYNGEE.

The rearrangement joins TRBV6-5 to TRBJ2-2; 10 positions agree with TRBD2. Germline loops: CDR1 MNHEY, CDR2 SVGAGI. Trimming at V came to 6 bases and at J to 6 bases, leaving 4 bases not matched to a gene. This CDR3 has 14 amino acids. In DNA form, the CDR3 reads TGTGCCAGCAGGAGCGGGAGGGCCCCCGGGGAGCTGTTTTTT. Translation: CASRSGRAPGELFF.

This clone has a handful of counts. This rearrangement joins TRBV6-5 to TRBJ1-2; a weak D match, TRBD1 (5 bases). The CDR3 has 15 amino acids. Germline CDR1 is MNHEY and CDR2 is SVGAGI. The germline V and J ends were trimmed by 6 bases and 5 bases, with 19 bases remaining between them. The CDR3 loop is CASSLLSGAGYGYTF. Here the CDR3 DNA reads TGTGCCAGCAGCTTACTCAGTGGGGCTGGGTATGGCTACACCTTC.